A single T cell receptor beta chain is shown here with its context. Seattle's enrolled individuals joined amid active infection and were then monitored longitudinally. Source study methods: Estimated nucleated cell counts came from reference gene primer amplification. Sequencing used immunoSEQ multiplex PCR; TCRdb keeps in-frame clones, though not all of them. That table gives V, J and clone size, and the DNA gave D and trimming. In the table there are 200,000 to 250,000 clones, around four fifths of which are singletons. The source of the sample is a study of blood T cell repertoires in COVID-19. Study-wide background: Researchers got acute and convalescent COVID-19 samples from the United States, Italy and Spain. T cells, B-cell-depleted T cells, or PBMCs supplied cDNA or gDNA.

Germline assignment: CDR1 LNHNV and CDR2 YYDKDF (reference sequence). This CDR3 has 14 residues. Deletions cut 2 bases from V and 1 base from J, with 5 bases between. The sequence was collected from a woman between 65 and 79 years old with COVID-19, enrolled during active disease. This chain connects TRBV15 to TRBJ2-2, with D unclear. The sample was peripheral blood. The CDR3 spells CATSRLVNTGELFF. The CDR3 DNA is TGTGCCACCAGCAGATTAGTGAACACCGGGGAGCTGTTTTTT.